This note documents a single TCR beta chain sequence. The data were taken from a study of T cells in localized non-small cell lung cancer. Looked up from germline, CDR1 is SGHNT and CDR2 is YENEEA. This CDR3 contains 14 residues. V was clipped by 2 bases and J by 5 bases; unmatched bases: 4. TCRdb's table, derived via immunoSEQ multiplex PCR, lists solely in-frame clones and lacks some. This table holds more than 9,000 clones, 35% to 45% found once. The rearrangement links TRBV11-3 to TRBJ2-3; the match to TRBD1 covers 7 bases. Sequencing used lymph node tissue, obtained before any cancer treatment. This TCR was sampled from a woman aged 40-69 years with stage I lung adenocarcinoma. The CDR3 bases are TGTGCCAGCAGCTTAAAGACAGGGAGAGATACGCAGTATTTT. Translation: CASSLKTGRDTQYF.